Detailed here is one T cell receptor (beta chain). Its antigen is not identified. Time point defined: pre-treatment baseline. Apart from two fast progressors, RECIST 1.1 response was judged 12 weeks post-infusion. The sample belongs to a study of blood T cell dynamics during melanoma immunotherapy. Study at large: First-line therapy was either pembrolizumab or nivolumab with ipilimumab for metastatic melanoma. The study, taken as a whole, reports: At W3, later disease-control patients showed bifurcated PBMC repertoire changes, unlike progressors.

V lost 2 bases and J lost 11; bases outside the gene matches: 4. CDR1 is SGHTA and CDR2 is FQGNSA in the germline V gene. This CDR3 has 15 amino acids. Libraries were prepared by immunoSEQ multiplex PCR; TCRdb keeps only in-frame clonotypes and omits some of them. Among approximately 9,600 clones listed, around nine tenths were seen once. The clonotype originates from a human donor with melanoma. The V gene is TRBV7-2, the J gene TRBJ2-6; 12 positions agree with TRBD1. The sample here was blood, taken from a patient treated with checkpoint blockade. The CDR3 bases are TGTGCCAGCAGCTTAATGGGACAGGGGGCGGACGTCCTGACTTTC. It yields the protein CASSLMGQGADVLTF.